This T cell receptor (beta chain) was recovered during a study of cytomegalovirus exposure and HLA in healthy donors. Use of 60 Vbeta and 13 Jbeta primers characterized the PCR. Clones were read by immunoSEQ multiplex PCR, and TCRdb kept only the in-frame ones, dropping some. The sample shows about 180,000 clones, about 80% of them seen only once. What was sequenced was PBMCs. This TCR derives from a woman between 40 and 55 years old in good health and CMV-seronegative.

Written as DNA, the CDR3 is TGTGCCAGCAGACGGGACAGCTTAGGCGAGCAGTACTTC. The encoded protein is CASRRDSLGEQYF. The chain uses TRBV6-5 and TRBJ2-7, with 7 bases fitting TRBD1. The germline V gene has CDR1 MNHEY and CDR2 SVGAGI. After removal of 6 bases from V and 6 bases from J, the junction contained 8 bases not matched to a gene. This CDR3 is 13 amino acids long.